These 30 T cell receptor beta chains were all obtained from the same sample, sequenced in a study of T cells in Graves' hyperthyroidism and ophthalmopathy. Using RNA transcripts as the source, TCR beta CDR3 regions were amplified. First-round RT-PCR of the TCR CDR3 relied on the HTBI primer set. From the multiplex PCR reads, TCRdb called clonotypes with MiXCR, one entry per CDR3 protein. The data show under 400,000 distinct CDR3 sequences, around 13% seen once. The sequenced sample was blood. The source is a woman aged 18-35 years with Graves' hyperthyroidism.

The genes are TRBV5-5 and TRBJ2-5; D remains ambiguous. Germline values: CDR1 SGHKS, CDR2 YYEKEE (reference sequence). V was cut by 5 bases and J by 2 bases, with 13 bases left in between. CDR3 length: 14 amino acids. Written as DNA, the CDR3 is TGTGCCAGCAGTTACCAAGACTGGCAAGAGACCCAGTACTTC. Protein: CASSYQDWQETQYF.

Ten or more counts support this clonotype. This sequence joins TRBV5-1 and TRBJ1-1; D might be TRBD1 (6 bases). The CDR3 spans 14 residues. V lost 3 bases, J lost 6 bases, and 15 bases lay in between. Germline V lookup: CDR1 SGHRS, CDR2 YFSETQ. The chain's CDR3 is CASSWDTGRPEAFF. The CDR3 DNA reads as TGCGCCAGCAGCTGGGACACAGGAAGGCCTGAAGCTTTCTTT. Full variable domain (remainder filled in from reference TRBV5-1 and TRBJ1-1): KAGVTQTPRYLIKTRGQQVTLSCSPISGHRSVSWYQQTPGQGLQFLFEYFSETQRNKGNFPGRFSGRQFSNSRSEMNVSTLELGDSALYLCASSWDTGRPEAFFGQGTRLTVV.

This clonotype was detected many times. J is TRBJ2-3 and V is TRBV24-1; D could derive from TRBD1 or TRBD2 (5 bases each). The CDR3 spans 14 residues. Trimming took off 10 bases at V and 5 bases at J, with 18 bases between the two ends. Germline V gene data show CDR1 as KGHDR and CDR2 as SFDVKD. The CDR3 loop reads CATSGQLDLDTQYF. The CDR3, as DNA: TGTGCCACGTCGGGGCAGCTAGACCTAGATACGCAGTATTTT.

At least ten counts were recorded for this clonotype. The CDR3 sequence: CASSLLEGTEAFF. The DNA for the CDR3 is TGTGCCAGCAGCCTACTTGAGGGCACTGAAGCTTTCTTT. V usage is TRBV7-9 and J usage is TRBJ1-1; no clear D gene. V shed 5 bases and J shed 4 bases, with 11 bases lying between them. Germline CDR1 is SEHNR and CDR2 is FQNEAQ (reference sequence). The CDR3 covers 13 residues.

The sample holds many counts of this clonotype. V gene TRBV18 combines with J gene TRBJ1-5, with a tentative D call TRBD1 (6 bases). The CDR3 consists of 16 residues. Germline CDR1 is KGHSH and CDR2 is LQKENI. V was cut by 6 bases and J by 3 bases, with 18 bases left in between. The CDR3 protein is CASSSHRVEPNQPQHF. The CDR3 nucleotides are TGTGCCAGCTCTTCTCACAGGGTTGAGCCCAATCAGCCCCAGCATTTT.

This clonotype came up a few times. The rearrangement joins TRBV25-1 to TRBJ1-3; D uncertain. V shed 2 bases and J shed 0 bases, with 11 bases lying between them. The CDR3 extends over 16 amino acids. The V gene's germline CDR1 is MGHDK and CDR2 SYGVNS. CDR3 in DNA: TGTGCCAGCAGTGAAACTTGGGTGAGCTCTGGAAACACCATATATTTT. Its translation: CASSETWVSSGNTIYF.

Ten or more counts support this clonotype. CDR3 protein: CASSQAPDSLLNTEAFF. The CDR3 nucleotides are TGTGCCAGCAGCCAAGCGCCCGACTCATTATTGAACACTGAAGCTTTCTTT. The V gene is TRBV3-1, the J gene TRBJ1-1; D is unclear. Between the trimmed V and J ends, which lost 1 base and 0 bases, there was a span of 15 bases. CDR3 size: 17 residues. Germline CDR1 and CDR2: LGHDT and YNNKEL (reference sequence). Based on the CDR3 plus reference TRBV3-1 and TRBJ1-1, the full variable domain is DTAVSQTPKYLVTQMGNDKSIKCEQNLGHDTMYWYKQDSKKFLKIMFSYNNKELIINETVPNRFSPKSPDKAHLNLHINSLELGDSAVYFCASSQAPDSLLNTEAFFGQGTRLTVV.

At least ten counts were recorded for this clonotype. The rearrangement links TRBV9 to TRBJ2-7; TRBD1 aligns across 9 bases. This CDR3 is 15 amino acids long. V lost 3 bases, J lost 2 bases, and 6 bases stayed unmatched. From germline, CDR1 is SGDLS and CDR2 YYNGEE. The CDR3 DNA sequence: TGTGCCAGCAGCGCGGGACAGGGCCTTGCCTACGAGCAGTACTTC. Residues: CASSAGQGLAYEQYF. Using reference TRBV9 and TRBJ2-7 for the parts outside the CDR3, the full variable domain is DSGVTQTPKHLITATGQRVTLRCSPRSGDLSVYWYQQSLDQGLQFLIQYYNGEERAKGNILERFSAQQFPDLHSELNLSSLELGDSALYFCASSAGQGLAYEQYFGPGTRLTVT.

This clonotype was seen many times. This sequence joins TRBV29-1 and TRBJ1-1; D gene unclear. V was trimmed by 0 bases and J by 7 bases, leaving 6 bases between them. Germline V gene sequence: CDR1 SQVTM, CDR2 ANQGSEA. The CDR3 loop spans 11 amino acids. CDR3 DNA sequence: TGCAGCGTTGAAGAGGTTGGTGAAGCTTTCTTT. This codes for CSVEEVGEAFF.

The V gene is TRBV6-1, the J gene TRBJ1-1; TRBD1 aligns across 7 bases. This CDR3 comprises 14 residues. The V and J ends lost 7 bases and 1 base, in that order; junction bases with no gene match: 6. Germline assignment: CDR1 MNHNS and CDR2 SASEGT. The CDR3 DNA is TGTGCCAGCAACTCCCGGGACAGGAACACTGAAGCTTTCTTT. It translates to CASNSRDRNTEAFF.

This clonotype came up many times. The genes are TRBV3-1 and TRBJ2-7; 12 nucleotides match TRBD2. V shed 2 bases, J shed 5 bases, and the junction held 4 bases outside the gene matches. The length of the CDR3 is 15 residues. Germline-derived CDR1 and CDR2 are LGHDT and YNNKEL (reference sequence). CDR3 DNA: TGTGCCAGCAGCCAACCGACTAGCGGGGGTGACGAGCAGTACTTC. Translating gives CASSQPTSGGDEQYF.

This chain connects TRBV20-1 to TRBJ1-2; D call uncertain. Per the germline V gene, CDR1 is DFQATT and CDR2 is SNEGSKA (reference sequence). The CDR3 length is 11 residues. The ends were cut back, 3 bases at V and 5 bases at J, with 7 bases in the middle. The CDR3 is CSARAAYGYTF. CDR3 nucleotide sequence: TGCAGTGCTAGGGCAGCTTATGGCTACACCTTC.

There are many counts of this clonotype. V is TRBV7-3 and J is TRBJ2-7; possibly TRBD1 for D (5 bases). Germline V gives CDR1 SGHTA, CDR2 FQGTGA. The CDR3 loop spans 13 amino acids. The V end was cut by 2 bases, the J end by 3 bases, with 8 bases between. The CDR3 region is CASSLWQGYEQYF. In nucleotides, the CDR3 is TGTGCCAGCAGCTTATGGCAGGGCTACGAGCAGTACTTC.

This sequence joins TRBV7-9 and TRBJ1-4; D is ambiguous. This CDR3 region has 15 residues. The germline V and J ends were trimmed by 2 bases and 0 bases, with 7 bases remaining between them. Per the germline V gene, CDR1 is SEHNR and CDR2 is FQNEAQ (reference sequence). CDR3 sequence: CASSLTSSTNEKLFF. The CDR3 nucleotides read TGTGCCAGCAGCTTAACGTCTTCAACTAATGAAAAACTGTTTTTT.

The V call is TRBV6-2 or TRBV6-3, the J call TRBJ1-2; D is uncertain. Germline CDR1 is MNHEY and CDR2 is SVGEGT. CDR3 length: 16 amino acids. V shed 2 bases and J shed 0 bases, with 13 bases lying between them. CDR3 sequence reads: CASSYGLGSSNYGYTF. As DNA, the CDR3 is TGTGCCAGCAGTTACGGGCTGGGAAGCTCTAACTATGGCTACACCTTC.

This sequence joins TRBV6-5 and TRBJ2-3; D may match TRBD1 or TRBD2 (5 bases each). CDR3 length: 16 amino acids. Germline CDR1 reads MNHEY; CDR2 reads SVGAGI. The V end was cut by 0 bases, the J end by 6 bases, with 16 bases between. Here the CDR3 reads CASSYSGPGESDTQYF. The CDR3 DNA follows: TGTGCCAGCAGTTACTCGGGGCCCGGGGAGTCGGATACGCAGTATTTT.

This clonotype was picked up many times. The chain employs TRBV30 and TRBJ2-7; tentatively, D is TRBD1 (5 bases). This CDR3 spans 12 amino acids. V lost 6 bases to trimming and J lost 7 bases, with 16 bases between them. Germline values: CDR1 GTSNPN, CDR2 SVGIG (reference sequence). The DNA of the CDR3 is TGTGCCTGCTTGGACACCCCTGGGGAGCAGTACTTC. Protein: CACLDTPGEQYF.

At least ten counts were recorded for this clonotype. The CDR3 here is CASSLTRANEQFF. In nucleotides, the CDR3 is TGTGCCAGCAGTTTAACGCGGGCCAATGAGCAGTTCTTC. This chain joins TRBV12-3 or TRBV12-4 and TRBJ2-1; TRBD2 might be the D (5 bases). The CDR3 spans 13 residues. Trimming took 2 bases from V and 6 from J, leaving 8 bases between them.

The chain joins TRBV19 to TRBJ2-1; D is ambiguous. CDR3 length: 14 amino acids. The germline CDR1 and CDR2 sequences are LNHDA and SQIVND (reference sequence). Deletions cut 5 bases from V and 7 bases from J, with 15 bases between. In DNA form, the CDR3 reads TGTGCCAGTAGTTCTTTTAGTTGGGGTAATGAGCAGTTCTTC. It codes for CASSSFSWGNEQFF.

The V and J genes are TRBV4-3 and TRBJ2-3; 10 nucleotides line up with TRBD2. Germline values: CDR1 LGHNA, CDR2 YSLEER. CDR3 size: 18 residues. V lost 0 bases and J lost 3; bases outside the gene matches: 9. CDR3 DNA sequence: TGCGCCAGCAGCCAAGATGATTTAAGAGCGGGAGGGACAGATACGCAGTATTTT. Translating gives CASSQDDLRAGGTDTQYF.

This clonotype was recorded many times. The J gene is TRBJ2-3, the V gene TRBV27, with TRBD1 matching over 11 bases. This CDR3 has 14 residues. Germline lookup yields CDR1 MNHEY and CDR2 SMNVEV (reference sequence). V lost 4 bases, J lost 5 bases, and 2 bases stayed unmatched. CDR3: CASSWGQGVDTQYF. CDR3 bases: TGTGCCAGCAGTTGGGGACAGGGGGTAGATACGCAGTATTTT.

This clonotype was detected ten times or more. The genes are TRBV6-1 and TRBJ2-7; 9 nucleotides align to TRBD1. CDR3 size: 13 residues. The germline V gene encodes CDR1 MNHNS and CDR2 SASEGT. With 8 bases clipped from V and 1 base from J, the junction kept 3 bases outside the gene matches. CDR3 in amino acids: CASEGQGSYEQYF. Written as DNA, the CDR3 is TGTGCCAGCGAGGGACAGGGTTCCTACGAGCAGTACTTC.

This chain connects TRBV12-5 to TRBJ1-2; D possibly corresponds to TRBD1 (6 bases). Trimming pared 3 bases from V and 3 bases from J, leaving 14 bases between. CDR1 LGHNT and CDR2 FRNRAP come from the germline V gene. This CDR3 has 15 amino acids. DNA of the CDR3: TGTGCTAGTGGTTTATTCGGGGGGCGTGACTATGGCTACACCTTC. Its protein is CASGLFGGRDYGYTF.

This clonotype was detected ten times or more. This chain connects TRBV18 to TRBJ1-2; 7 bases line up with TRBD1. The CDR3 runs to 15 residues. Trimming cost V 4 bases and J 5 bases; bases outside gene matches: 10. Germline CDR1 reads KGHSH; CDR2 reads LQKENI. In DNA form, the CDR3 reads TGTGCCAGCTCACTCGACGCCGGGACAGAGTATGGCTACACCTTC. It is translated as CASSLDAGTEYGYTF.

At least ten counts were recorded for this clonotype. The chain links TRBV7-2 to TRBJ1-3, with D possibly TRBD1 on 5 matching bases. The V gene's germline CDR1 is SGHTA and CDR2 FQGNSA. V was pared by 3 bases and J by 0 bases, with 12 bases between. This CDR3 comprises 16 residues. In DNA form, the CDR3 reads TGTGCCAGCAGCTTGATTGGGCAGGGCTCTGGAAACACCATATATTTT. Encoded protein: CASSLIGQGSGNTIYF.

This clonotype was seen repeatedly, ten times or more. DNA of the CDR3: TGCAGTGCTAGACTCTCCACGACGTCCTACGAGCAGTACTTC. Protein product: CSARLSTTSYEQYF. The chain uses TRBV20-1 and TRBJ2-7; D remains unclear. V was trimmed by 2 bases and J by 1 base, leaving 12 bases between them. The CDR3 contains 14 residues. Germline V CDR1 and CDR2: DFQATT, SNEGSKA (reference sequence).

This clonotype was detected only a few times. The chain carries TRBV5-1 and TRBJ1-3; D is unclear. Trimming took 0 bases from V and 4 from J, leaving 26 bases between them. Germline V CDR1 and CDR2: SGHRS, YFSETQ. The CDR3 is 20 residues long. The CDR3 protein is CASSLAVGGLGHRSGNTIYF. The CDR3, as DNA: TGCGCCAGCAGCTTGGCCGTCGGAGGTCTGGGCCATCGCTCCGGAAACACCATATATTTT.

This clonotype has a count of ten or more. The chain couples TRBV20-1 to TRBJ2-1; possibly TRBD2 for D (6 bases). The CDR3 loop spans 15 amino acids. Germline CDR1 and CDR2: DFQATT and SNEGSKA (reference sequence). Trimming took off 0 bases at V and 6 bases at J, with 15 bases between the two ends. This CDR3 reads CSARETRPIGNEQFF. CDR3 DNA: TGCAGTGCTAGAGAGACTAGACCAATTGGCAATGAGCAGTTCTTC.

This clonotype was counted only a few times. CDR3 bases: TGTGCCAGCAGCGCGGACACCGACAATCAGCCCCAGCATTTT. Its protein product is CASSADTDNQPQHF. The chain has TRBV9 and TRBJ1-5; a weak D match, TRBD1 (5 bases). There are 14 residues in the CDR3. Trimming removed 3 bases from V and 3 bases from J, with 10 bases in between. CDR1 is SGDLS, CDR2 YYNGEE, per germline.

In its sample, this clonotype was seen many times. CDR3 coding DNA: TGTGCCAGCATGGAGCACCCCAGGGTCTACGAGCAGTACTTC. The encoded protein is CASMEHPRVYEQYF. The V and J genes are TRBV2 and TRBJ2-7; weak D call: TRBD1 (5 bases). In germline, CDR1 is SNHLY, CDR2 FYNNEI. This CDR3 is 14 amino acids long. Trimming cost V 7 bases and J 3 bases, with 16 bases left between them.